The next 17 T cell receptor beta chains were all read from a single sample in a study of patients and donors after allogeneic stem cell transplantation. A single record per CDR3 protein comes from TCRdb applying MiXCR to the RT-PCR reads. The sample carries over 150,000 distinct CDR3 sequences, roughly 30% recorded once. Sequencing input: blood, either unsorted or a sorted T cell fraction (not recorded which). These receptors were taken from a human donor who was either an allogeneic HSCT recipient or a stem cell or donor lymphocyte infusion donor (not recorded which). It is not recorded whose cells these are; they may come from a transplant donor.

This clonotype came up a few times. The chain couples TRBV6-5 to TRBJ2-3; TRBD2 aligns across 9 bases. The CDR3 totals 15 residues. In germline, CDR1 is MNHEY, CDR2 SVGAGI. Germline trimming cut 6 bases from V and 0 bases from J; bases unmatched to any gene: 4. The chain's CDR3 is CASRRTSASTDTQYF. The CDR3 region has the DNA TGTGCCAGCAGAAGGACTAGCGCGAGCACAGATACGCAGTATTTT.

This clonotype was seen at least ten times. CDR3 protein: CASSYSINPVRGLYNSPLHF. CDR3 coding DNA: TGTGCCAGCAGTTACTCGATTAATCCTGTTCGGGGGCTGTATAATTCACCCCTCCACTTT. The genes are TRBV6-5 and TRBJ1-6; weak D call: TRBD1 (6 bases). Germline loops: CDR1 MNHEY, CDR2 SVGAGI. CDR3 length: 20 amino acids. The ends were cut back, 0 bases at V and 4 bases at J, with 22 bases in the middle.

The genes are TRBV12-3 or TRBV12-4 and TRBJ1-2; 9 bases match TRBD1. The CDR3 length is 14 residues. Losses at the gene ends were 5 bases for V and 7 bases for J; bases not matched to a gene: 8. CDR3 region: CASSTGQGWSGYTF. CDR3 coding DNA: TGTGCCAGCAGTACTGGACAGGGGTGGAGTGGCTACACCTTC.

This clonotype was counted many times. The V gene is TRBV24-1, the J gene TRBJ2-1; D may be TRBD2 (7 bases). CDR1 is KGHDR, CDR2 SFDVKD, per germline. V lost 1 base and J 6 bases, leaving 12 bases between the germline ends. The CDR3 runs to 15 residues. CDR3 nucleotides: TGTGCCACCAGTGATTTCAGTAGGGGGGGCAATGAGCAGTTCTTC. This sequence encodes CATSDFSRGGNEQFF.

This clonotype was seen ten or more times. The chain couples TRBV12-3 or TRBV12-4 to TRBJ1-1; tentative D call: TRBD1 (6 bases). The CDR3 consists of 12 residues. V was shortened by 5 bases and J by 11 bases, with 15 bases between the two germline ends. For the CDR3, the DNA is TGTGCCAGCAGTGCGGACAGTCCCTTTGCTTTCTTT. Residues: CASSADSPFAFF.

This clonotype was observed a handful of times. The genes are TRBV7-2 and TRBJ2-3; 9 nucleotides match TRBD2. The V gene's germline CDR1 is SGHTA and CDR2 FQGNSA. Trimming took 5 bases from V and 0 from J; bases not matched to a gene: 12. The CDR3 contains 18 residues. In DNA form, the CDR3 reads TGTGCCAGCAGCCCCCTTTATGGACTAGCGACTAGCACAGATACGCAGTATTTT. Translated: CASSPLYGLATSTDTQYF.

This clonotype was seen a handful of times. The chain joins TRBV4-2 to TRBJ2-1, with TRBD2 matching 7 bases. CDR1 is LGHNA and CDR2 is YNFKEQ in the germline V gene. V gave up 4 bases and J gave up 4 bases; unmatched junction bases: 7. The CDR3 is 15 amino acids. Written as DNA, the CDR3 is TGTGCCAGCAGCCTACGGGACTATGCTTACAATGAGCAGTTCTTC. This encodes CASSLRDYAYNEQFF.

The V and J genes are TRBV5-1 and TRBJ2-7, with D unclear. The V end lost 5 bases, the J end lost 2 bases, and 5 bases lay between the germline ends. The CDR3 runs to 11 residues. Germline V gene data show CDR1 as SGHRS and CDR2 as YFSETQ. CDR3 bases: TGCGCCAGCAGGGCAGCCTACGAGCAGTACTTC. It codes for CASRAAYEQYF.

V is TRBV5-1 and J is TRBJ2-3; 8 bases match TRBD2. V trimming: 4 bases; J trimming: 4 bases; junction bases outside the gene matches: 5. Germline values: CDR1 SGHRS, CDR2 YFSETQ. The CDR3 covers 14 residues. In DNA, the CDR3 is TGCGCCAGCAGCCCCGGGGGGGGCGCAGATACGCAGTATTTT. Its translation is CASSPGGGADTQYF.

In this sample, this clonotype turned up many times. The CDR3 DNA is TGTGCCAGCAGTTTCAGACAGGGCGGAAACACCATATATTTT. Protein: CASSFRQGGNTIYF. This sequence joins TRBV12-3 or TRBV12-4 and TRBJ1-3; 7 nucleotides line up with TRBD1. The junction had 3 bases not matched to a gene; V was cut back by 3 bases and J by 4 bases. The CDR3 loop spans 14 amino acids.

V and J are TRBV20-1 and TRBJ2-3; D is uncertain. The CDR3 sequence is 12 residues long. Looked up from germline, CDR1 is DFQATT and CDR2 is SNEGSKA (reference sequence). Trimming cost V 6 bases and J 6 bases, with 13 bases left between them. The CDR3 is CSAPERWDTQYF. In DNA, the CDR3 is TGCAGTGCCCCAGAACGGTGGGATACGCAGTATTTT.

This clonotype was seen more than once but under ten times. The chain combines TRBV2 with TRBJ2-5, with 7 bases identical to TRBD1. This CDR3 has 14 amino acids. V was clipped by 5 bases and J by 3 bases; unmatched bases: 6. The germline gives CDR1 SNHLY, CDR2 FYNNEI. CDR3 loop: CASSYTGTEETQYF. The CDR3 nucleotides are TGTGCCAGCAGTTATACCGGGACAGAAGAGACCCAGTACTTC.

CDR3 sequence (DNA): TGTGCCAGCTCACCACCGGCCGGGGCCAACGTCCTGACTTTC. Its protein is CASSPPAGANVLTF. The J gene is TRBJ2-6, the V gene TRBV18; D remains unclear. Germline-derived CDR1 and CDR2 are KGHSH and LQKENI. The CDR3 is made up of 14 amino acids. Trimming removed 0 bases from V and 4 bases from J, with 4 bases in between. Using reference TRBV18 and TRBJ2-6 for the parts outside the CDR3, the full variable domain is NAGVMQNPRHLVRRRGQEARLRCSPMKGHSHVYWYRQLPEEGLKFMVYLQKENIIDESGMPKERFSAEFPKEGPSILRIQQVVRGDSAAYFCASSPPAGANVLTFGAGSRLTVL.

The rearrangement uses TRBV4-3 and TRBJ1-1; possible D gene TRBD1, 6 bases. CDR1 is LGHNA, CDR2 YSLEER, per germline. There are 13 residues in the CDR3. V lost 0 bases to trimming and J lost 11 bases, with 13 bases between them. The CDR3 DNA reads as TGCGCCAGCAGCCAAGAGGGGGGTGACAGGGCTTTCTTT. It translates to CASSQEGGDRAFF.

This chain joins TRBV4-3 and TRBJ1-4, with 7 bases identical to TRBD1. Germline V gene data show CDR1 as LGHNA and CDR2 as YSLEER. CDR3 length: 15 amino acids. Unmatched junction bases numbered 5, after V lost 0 bases and J lost 7 bases. CDR3 amino acids: CASSQDRGGGEKLFF. In DNA, the CDR3 is TGCGCCAGCAGCCAAGATCGAGGGGGCGGTGAAAAACTGTTTTTT.

This sequence joins TRBV7-9 and TRBJ2-6; D is perhaps TRBD1 (5 bases). The CDR3 extends over 17 amino acids. V lost 2 bases and J lost 1, with 12 bases in between. Germline CDR1 is SEHNR and CDR2 is FQNEAQ (reference sequence). The CDR3 DNA reads TGTGCCAGCAGCTTATCCAGACAGTCATCTGGGGCCAACGTCCTGACTTTC. This gives the protein CASSLSRQSSGANVLTF.

V usage is TRBV20-1 and J usage is TRBJ2-3; unclear D gene. The CDR3 spans 14 residues. In germline, CDR1 is DFQATT, CDR2 SNEGSKA (reference sequence). Trimming removed 5 bases at V and 0 bases at J, with 12 bases between. The CDR3 loop is CSAPDWSSTDTQYF. For the CDR3, the DNA is TGCAGTGCTCCCGACTGGAGTAGCACAGATACGCAGTATTTT.